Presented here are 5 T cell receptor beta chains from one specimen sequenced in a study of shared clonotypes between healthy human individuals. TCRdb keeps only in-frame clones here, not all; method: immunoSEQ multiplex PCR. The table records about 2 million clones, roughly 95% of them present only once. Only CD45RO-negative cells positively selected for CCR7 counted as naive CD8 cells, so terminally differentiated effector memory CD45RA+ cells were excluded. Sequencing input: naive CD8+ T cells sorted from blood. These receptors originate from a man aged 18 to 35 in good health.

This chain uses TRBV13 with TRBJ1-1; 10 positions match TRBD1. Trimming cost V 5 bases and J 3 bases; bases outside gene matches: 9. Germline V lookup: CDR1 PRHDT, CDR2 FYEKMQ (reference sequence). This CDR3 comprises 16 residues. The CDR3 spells CASSPTLDRGHTEAFF. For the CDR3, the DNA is TGTGCCAGCAGCCCTACCCTCGACAGGGGGCACACTGAAGCTTTCTTT. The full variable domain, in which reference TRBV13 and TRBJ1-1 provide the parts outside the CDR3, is AAGVIQSPRHLIKEKRETATLKCYPIPRHDTVYWYQQGPGQDPQFLISFYEKMQSDKGSIPDRFSAQQFSDYHSELNMSSLELGDSALYFCASSPTLDRGHTEAFFGQGTRLTVV.

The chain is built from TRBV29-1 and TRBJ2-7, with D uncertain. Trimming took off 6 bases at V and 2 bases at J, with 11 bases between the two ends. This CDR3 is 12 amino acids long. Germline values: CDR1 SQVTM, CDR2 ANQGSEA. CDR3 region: CSVSTATYEQYF. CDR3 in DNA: TGCAGCGTAAGTACCGCGACCTACGAGCAGTACTTC.

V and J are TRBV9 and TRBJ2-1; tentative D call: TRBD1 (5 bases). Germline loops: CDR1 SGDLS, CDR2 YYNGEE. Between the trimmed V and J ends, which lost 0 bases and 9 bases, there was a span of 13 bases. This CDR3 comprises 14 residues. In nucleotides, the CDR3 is TGTGCCAGCAGCGTAGTTGGGCTAGGGGTTGAGCAGTTCTTC. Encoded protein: CASSVVGLGVEQFF.

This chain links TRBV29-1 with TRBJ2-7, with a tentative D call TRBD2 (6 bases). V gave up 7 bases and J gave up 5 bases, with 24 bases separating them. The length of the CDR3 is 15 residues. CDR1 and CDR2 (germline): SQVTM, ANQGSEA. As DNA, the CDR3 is TGCAGCGCCGGGGGAGTGGGCCAGGTAGGCGACGAGCAGTACTTC. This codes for CSAGGVGQVGDEQYF.

Written as DNA, the CDR3 is TGTGCCATCAGTGATTCGGCCTACGAGCAGTACTTC. It encodes CAISDSAYEQYF. The V and J genes are TRBV10-3 and TRBJ2-7; no definite D call. V was shortened by 3 bases and J by 2 bases, with 5 bases between the two germline ends. Germline lookup yields CDR1 ENHRY and CDR2 SYGVKD. There are 12 residues in the CDR3.